This T cell receptor beta chain was sequenced during a study of human T cells and chemical hapten exposure. Study context: TCR yields per sample varied mostly from small pooled library volume differences. General study results and limits: Sensitizing to DPC left TCRs with a frequency above 1 in 1000 unaltered.

Specified time point: pre-sensitization, week 0. Treatment: therapeutic diphenylcyclopropenone sensitization with weekly scalp DPC. Non-pregnant alopecia patients aged 18 to 70, suitable for DPC therapy. Comments on this clonotype: Its antigen is still unknown.

The CDR3 contains 13 residues. The germline V gene has CDR1 MNHEY and CDR2 SVGAGI. The trim removed 7 bases at V and 4 bases at J, leaving 5 bases unmatched. TCRdb used MiXCR to reprocess the RACE reads, holding one entry per CDR3 protein. The table includes tens of thousands of distinct CDR3 sequences, around 10% detected once. The chain is built from TRBV6-5 and TRBJ2-5; the match to TRBD1 covers 8 bases. Specimen: whole blood, collected in connection with sensitization to the hapten diphenylcyclopropenone (DPC). The sequence was obtained from a woman in her 40s with alopecia areata. Some clones in this sample may be carry-over from other donors' samples. CDR3 amino acids: CASTITGGETQYF. CDR3 bases: TGTGCCAGCACCATCACAGGGGGAGAGACCCAGTACTTC.